A single TCR beta chain is shown here with its context. These data belong to a study of blood T cell repertoires in COVID-19. Study-level background: PBMCs, B-cell-depleted T cells, or T cells were the source of the cDNA or gDNA that made up the material.

The CDR3 sequence is 16 residues long. V was clipped by 1 base and J by 3 bases, with 17 bases between them. Per germline, CDR1 SGHKS and CDR2 YYEKEE (reference sequence). Generated by immunoSEQ multiplex PCR, the TCRdb table keeps only in-frame clones and is missing some. The table records 95,000 to 150,000 clones, roughly four fifths of them present only once. This chain links TRBV5-5 with TRBJ2-7, with D perhaps TRBD1 (6 bases). The receptor's source is a human donor in a cohort sampled during active COVID-19. The sequenced sample was peripheral blood. The CDR3 here is CASSLISRGPLYEQYF. CDR3 nucleotide sequence: TGTGCCAGCAGCTTGATCTCCAGGGGACCCCTCTACGAGCAGTACTTC.